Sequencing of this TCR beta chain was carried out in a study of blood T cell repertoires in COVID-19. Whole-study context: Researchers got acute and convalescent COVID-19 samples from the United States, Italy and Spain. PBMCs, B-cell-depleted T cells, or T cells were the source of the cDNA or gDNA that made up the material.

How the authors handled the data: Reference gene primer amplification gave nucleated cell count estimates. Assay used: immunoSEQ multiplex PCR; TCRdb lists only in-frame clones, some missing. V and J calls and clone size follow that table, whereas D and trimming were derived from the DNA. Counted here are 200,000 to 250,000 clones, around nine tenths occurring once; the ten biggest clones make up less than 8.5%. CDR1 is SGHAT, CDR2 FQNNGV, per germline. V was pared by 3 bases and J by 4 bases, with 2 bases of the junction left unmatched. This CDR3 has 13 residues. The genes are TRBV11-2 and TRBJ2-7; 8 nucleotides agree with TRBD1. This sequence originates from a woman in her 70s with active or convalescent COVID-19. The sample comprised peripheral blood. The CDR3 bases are TGTGCCAGCAGCTTTGGACAGGGATACGAGCAGTACTTC. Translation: CASSFGQGYEQYF. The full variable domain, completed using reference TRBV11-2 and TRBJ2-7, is EAGVAQSPRYKIIEKRQSVAFWCNPISGHATLYWYQQILGQGPKLLIQFQNNGVVDDSQLPKDRFSAERLKGVDSTLKIQPAKLEDSAVYLCASSFGQGYEQYFGPGTRLTVT.